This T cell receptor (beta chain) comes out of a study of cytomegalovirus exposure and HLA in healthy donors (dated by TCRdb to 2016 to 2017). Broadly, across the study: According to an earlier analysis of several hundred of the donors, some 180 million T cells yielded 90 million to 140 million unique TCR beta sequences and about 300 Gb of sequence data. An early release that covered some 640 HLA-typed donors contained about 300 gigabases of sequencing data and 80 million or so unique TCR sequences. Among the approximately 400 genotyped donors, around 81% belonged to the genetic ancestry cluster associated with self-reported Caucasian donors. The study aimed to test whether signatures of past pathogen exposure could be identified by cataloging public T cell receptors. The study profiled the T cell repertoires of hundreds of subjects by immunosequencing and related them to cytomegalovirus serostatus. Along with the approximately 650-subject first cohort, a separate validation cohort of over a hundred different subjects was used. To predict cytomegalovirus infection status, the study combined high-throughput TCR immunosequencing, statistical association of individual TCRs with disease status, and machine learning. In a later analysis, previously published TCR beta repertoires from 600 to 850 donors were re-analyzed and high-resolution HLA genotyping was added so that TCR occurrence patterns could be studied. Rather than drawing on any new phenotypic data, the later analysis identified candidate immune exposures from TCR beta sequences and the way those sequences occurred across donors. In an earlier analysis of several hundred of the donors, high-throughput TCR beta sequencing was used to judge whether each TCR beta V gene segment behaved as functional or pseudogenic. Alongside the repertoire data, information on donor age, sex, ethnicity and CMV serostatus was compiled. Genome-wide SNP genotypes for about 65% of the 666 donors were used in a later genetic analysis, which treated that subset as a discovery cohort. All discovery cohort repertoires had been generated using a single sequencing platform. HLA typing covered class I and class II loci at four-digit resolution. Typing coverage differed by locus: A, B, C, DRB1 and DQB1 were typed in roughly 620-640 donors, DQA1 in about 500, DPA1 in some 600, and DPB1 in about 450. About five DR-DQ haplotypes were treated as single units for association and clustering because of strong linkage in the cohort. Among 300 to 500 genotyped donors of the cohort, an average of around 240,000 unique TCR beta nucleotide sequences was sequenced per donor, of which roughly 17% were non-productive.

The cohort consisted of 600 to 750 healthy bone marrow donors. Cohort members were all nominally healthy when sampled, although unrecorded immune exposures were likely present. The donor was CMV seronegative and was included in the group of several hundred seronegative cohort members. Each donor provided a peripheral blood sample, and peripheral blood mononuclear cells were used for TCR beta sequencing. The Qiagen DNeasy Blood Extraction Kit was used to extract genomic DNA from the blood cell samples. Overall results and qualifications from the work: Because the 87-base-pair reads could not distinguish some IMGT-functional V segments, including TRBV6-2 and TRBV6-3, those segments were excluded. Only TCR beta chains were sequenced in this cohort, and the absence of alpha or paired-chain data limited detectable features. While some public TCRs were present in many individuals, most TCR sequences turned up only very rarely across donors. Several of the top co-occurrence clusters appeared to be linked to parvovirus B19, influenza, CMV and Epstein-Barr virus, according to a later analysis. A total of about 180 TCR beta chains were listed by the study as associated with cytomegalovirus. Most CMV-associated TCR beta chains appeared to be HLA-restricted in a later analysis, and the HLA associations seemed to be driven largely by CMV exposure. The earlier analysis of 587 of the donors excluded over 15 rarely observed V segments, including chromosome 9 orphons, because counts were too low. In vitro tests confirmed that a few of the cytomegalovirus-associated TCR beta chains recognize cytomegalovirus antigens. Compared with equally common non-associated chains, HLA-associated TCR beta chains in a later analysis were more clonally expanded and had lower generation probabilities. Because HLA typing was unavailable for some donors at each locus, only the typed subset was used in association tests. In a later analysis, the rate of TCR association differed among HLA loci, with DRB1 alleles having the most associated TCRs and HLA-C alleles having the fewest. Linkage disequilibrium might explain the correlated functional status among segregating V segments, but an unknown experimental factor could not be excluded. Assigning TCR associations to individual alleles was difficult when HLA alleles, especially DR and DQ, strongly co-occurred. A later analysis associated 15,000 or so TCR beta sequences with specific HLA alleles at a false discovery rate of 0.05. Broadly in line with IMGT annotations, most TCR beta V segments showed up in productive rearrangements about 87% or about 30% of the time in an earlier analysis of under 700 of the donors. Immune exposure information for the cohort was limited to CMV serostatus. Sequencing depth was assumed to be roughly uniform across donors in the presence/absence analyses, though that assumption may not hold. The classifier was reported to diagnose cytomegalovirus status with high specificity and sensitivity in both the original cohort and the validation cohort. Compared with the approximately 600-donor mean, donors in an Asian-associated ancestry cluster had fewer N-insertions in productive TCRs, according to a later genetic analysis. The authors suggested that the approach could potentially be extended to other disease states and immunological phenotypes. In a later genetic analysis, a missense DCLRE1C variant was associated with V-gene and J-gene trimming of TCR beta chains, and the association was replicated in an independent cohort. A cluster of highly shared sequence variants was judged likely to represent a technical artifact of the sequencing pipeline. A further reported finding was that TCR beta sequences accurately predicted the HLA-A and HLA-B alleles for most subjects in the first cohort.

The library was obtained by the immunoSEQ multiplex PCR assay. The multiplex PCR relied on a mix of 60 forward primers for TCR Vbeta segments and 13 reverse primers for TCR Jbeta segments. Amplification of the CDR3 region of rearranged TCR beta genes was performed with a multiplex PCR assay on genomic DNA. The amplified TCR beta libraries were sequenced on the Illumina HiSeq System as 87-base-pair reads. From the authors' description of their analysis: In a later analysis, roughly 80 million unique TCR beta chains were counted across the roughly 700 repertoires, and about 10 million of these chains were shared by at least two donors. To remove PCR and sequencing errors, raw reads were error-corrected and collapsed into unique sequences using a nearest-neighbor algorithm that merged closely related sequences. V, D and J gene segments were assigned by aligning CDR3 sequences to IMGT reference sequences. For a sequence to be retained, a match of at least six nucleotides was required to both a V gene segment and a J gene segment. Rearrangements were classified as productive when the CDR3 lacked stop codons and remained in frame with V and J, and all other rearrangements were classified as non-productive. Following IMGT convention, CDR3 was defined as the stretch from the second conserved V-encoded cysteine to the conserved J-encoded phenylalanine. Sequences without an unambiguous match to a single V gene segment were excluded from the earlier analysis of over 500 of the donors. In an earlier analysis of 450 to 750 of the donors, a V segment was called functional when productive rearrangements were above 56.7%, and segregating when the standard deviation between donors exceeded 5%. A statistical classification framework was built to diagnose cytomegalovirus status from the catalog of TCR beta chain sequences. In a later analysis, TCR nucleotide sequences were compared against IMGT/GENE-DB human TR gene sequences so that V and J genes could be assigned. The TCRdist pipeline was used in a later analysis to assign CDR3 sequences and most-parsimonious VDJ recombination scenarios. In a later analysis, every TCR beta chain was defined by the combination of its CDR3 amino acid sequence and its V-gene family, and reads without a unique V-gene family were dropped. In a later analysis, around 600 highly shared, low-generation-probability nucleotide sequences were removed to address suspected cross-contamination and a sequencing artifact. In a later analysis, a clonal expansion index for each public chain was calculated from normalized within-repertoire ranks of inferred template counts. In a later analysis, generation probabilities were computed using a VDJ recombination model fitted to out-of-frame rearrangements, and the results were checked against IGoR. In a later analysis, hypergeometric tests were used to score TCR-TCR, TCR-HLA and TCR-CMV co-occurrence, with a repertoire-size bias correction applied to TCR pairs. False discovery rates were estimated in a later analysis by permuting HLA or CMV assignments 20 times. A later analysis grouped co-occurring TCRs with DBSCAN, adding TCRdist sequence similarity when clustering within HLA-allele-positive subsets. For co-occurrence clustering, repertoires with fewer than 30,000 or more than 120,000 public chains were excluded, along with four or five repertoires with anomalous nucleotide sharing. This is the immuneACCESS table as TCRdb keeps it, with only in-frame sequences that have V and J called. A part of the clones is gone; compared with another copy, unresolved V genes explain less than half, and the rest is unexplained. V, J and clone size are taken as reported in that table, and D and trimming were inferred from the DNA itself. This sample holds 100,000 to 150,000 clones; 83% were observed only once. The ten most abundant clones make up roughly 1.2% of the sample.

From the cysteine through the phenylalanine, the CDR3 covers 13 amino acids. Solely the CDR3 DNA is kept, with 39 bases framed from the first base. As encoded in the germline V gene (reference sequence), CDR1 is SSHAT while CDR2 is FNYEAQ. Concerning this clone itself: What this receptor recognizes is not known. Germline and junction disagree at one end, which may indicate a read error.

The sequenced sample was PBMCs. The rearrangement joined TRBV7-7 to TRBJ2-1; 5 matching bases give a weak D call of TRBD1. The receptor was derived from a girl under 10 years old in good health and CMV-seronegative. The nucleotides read TGTGCTAGCAGCGAAGGGGTTTACAATGAGCAGTTCTTC. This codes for CASSEGVYNEQFF.